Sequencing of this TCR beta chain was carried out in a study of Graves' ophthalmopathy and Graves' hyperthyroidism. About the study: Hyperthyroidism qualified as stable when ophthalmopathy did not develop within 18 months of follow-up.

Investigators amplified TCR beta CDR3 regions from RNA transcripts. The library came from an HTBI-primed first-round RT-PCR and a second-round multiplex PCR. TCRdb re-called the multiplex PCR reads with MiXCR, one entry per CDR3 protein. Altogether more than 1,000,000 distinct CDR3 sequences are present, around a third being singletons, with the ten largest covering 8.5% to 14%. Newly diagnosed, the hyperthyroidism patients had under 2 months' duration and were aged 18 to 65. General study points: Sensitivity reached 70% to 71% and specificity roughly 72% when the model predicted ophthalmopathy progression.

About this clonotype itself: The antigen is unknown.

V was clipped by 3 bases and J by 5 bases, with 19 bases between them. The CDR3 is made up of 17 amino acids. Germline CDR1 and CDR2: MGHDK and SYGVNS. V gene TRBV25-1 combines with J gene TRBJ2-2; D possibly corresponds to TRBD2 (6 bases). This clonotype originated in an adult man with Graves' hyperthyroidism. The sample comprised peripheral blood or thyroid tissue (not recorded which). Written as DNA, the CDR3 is TGTGCCAGCAGTGATCTTGGGGGAGGTCCCAGAACCGGGGAGCTGTTTTTT. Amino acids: CASSDLGGGPRTGELFF.